What follows describes a single T cell receptor beta chain. The junction had 11 bases not matched to a gene; V was cut back by 4 bases and J by 5 bases. The CDR3 is 16 amino acids. The germline CDR1 and CDR2 sequences are SGHRS and YFSETQ. In the original processing: The assay estimated nucleated cells by amplifying reference gene primers. Assay: immunoSEQ multiplex PCR; the TCRdb copy retains only in-frame clones and omits some. D and trimming were read from the DNA, whereas the V and J calls and clone size are those reported in that table. The profile shows approximately 500,000 clones, around nine tenths of them singletons. The sample belongs to a study of blood T cell repertoires in COVID-19. Whole-study context: Sites in the United States, Italy and Spain provided acute and convalescent COVID-19 samples.

Seattle's cohort entered during active infection and was followed longitudinally. The gene calls are TRBV5-1 and TRBJ2-3; 9 bases are shared with TRBD2. The sample taken for sequencing was peripheral blood. The receptor was derived from a woman aged 50 to 60 with COVID-19, enrolled during active disease. The CDR3 coding sequence is TGCGCCAGCAGCCCCCCCAGCGGGGGGCGAGGAGATACGCAGTATTTT. Its translation: CASSPPSGGRGDTQYF.